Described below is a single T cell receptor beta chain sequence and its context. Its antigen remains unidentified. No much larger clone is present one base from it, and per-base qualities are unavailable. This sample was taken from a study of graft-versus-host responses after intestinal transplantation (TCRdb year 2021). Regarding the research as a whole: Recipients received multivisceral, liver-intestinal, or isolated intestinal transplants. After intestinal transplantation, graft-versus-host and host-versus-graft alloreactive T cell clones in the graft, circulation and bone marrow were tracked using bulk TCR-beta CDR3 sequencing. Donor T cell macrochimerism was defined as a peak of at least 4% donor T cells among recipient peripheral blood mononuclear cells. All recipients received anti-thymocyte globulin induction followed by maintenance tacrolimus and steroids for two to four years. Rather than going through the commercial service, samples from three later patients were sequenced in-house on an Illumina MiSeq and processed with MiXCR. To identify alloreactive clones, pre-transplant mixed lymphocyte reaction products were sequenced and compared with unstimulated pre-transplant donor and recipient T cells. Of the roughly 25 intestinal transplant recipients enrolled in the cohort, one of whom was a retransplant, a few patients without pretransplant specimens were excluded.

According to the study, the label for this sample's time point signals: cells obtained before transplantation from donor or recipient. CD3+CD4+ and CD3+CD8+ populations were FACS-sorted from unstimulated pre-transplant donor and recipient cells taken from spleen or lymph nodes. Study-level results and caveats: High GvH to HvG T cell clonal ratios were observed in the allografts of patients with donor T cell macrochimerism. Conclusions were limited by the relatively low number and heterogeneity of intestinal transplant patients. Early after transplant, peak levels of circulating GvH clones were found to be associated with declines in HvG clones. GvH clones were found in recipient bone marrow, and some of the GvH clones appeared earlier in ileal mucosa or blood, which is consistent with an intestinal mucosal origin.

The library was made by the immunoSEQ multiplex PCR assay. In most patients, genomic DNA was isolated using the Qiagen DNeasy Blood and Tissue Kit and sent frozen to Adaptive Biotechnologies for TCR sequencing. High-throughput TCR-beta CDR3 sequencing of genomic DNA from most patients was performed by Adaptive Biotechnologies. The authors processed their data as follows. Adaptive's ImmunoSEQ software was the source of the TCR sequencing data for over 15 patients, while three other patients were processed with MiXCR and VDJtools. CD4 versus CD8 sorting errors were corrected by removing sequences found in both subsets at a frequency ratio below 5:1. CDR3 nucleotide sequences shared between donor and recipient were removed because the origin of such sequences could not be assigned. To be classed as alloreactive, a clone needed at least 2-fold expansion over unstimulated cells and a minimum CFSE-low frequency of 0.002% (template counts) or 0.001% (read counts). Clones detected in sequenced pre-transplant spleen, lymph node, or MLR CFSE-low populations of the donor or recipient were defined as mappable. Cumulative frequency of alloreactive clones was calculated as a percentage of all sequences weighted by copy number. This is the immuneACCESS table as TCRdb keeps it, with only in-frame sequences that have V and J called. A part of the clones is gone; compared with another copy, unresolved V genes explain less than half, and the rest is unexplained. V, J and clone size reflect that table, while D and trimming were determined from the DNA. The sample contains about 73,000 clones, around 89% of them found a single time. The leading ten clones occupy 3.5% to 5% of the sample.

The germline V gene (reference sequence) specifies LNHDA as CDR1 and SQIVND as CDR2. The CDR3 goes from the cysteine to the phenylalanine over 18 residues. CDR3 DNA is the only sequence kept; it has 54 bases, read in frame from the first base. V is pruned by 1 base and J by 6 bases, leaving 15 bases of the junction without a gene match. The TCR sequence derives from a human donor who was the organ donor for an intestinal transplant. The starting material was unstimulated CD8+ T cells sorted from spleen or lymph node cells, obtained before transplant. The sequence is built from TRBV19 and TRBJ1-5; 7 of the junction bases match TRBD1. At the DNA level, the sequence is TGTGCCAGTAGTATAGTTGGGTTGACAGGGCCAGAAGGTCAGCCCCAGCATTTT. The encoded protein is CASSIVGLTGPEGQPQHF.